The T cell receptor beta chain described here comes from a study of shared clonotypes between healthy human individuals. Study overall: With ages of 18 to 49, the donors were a couple of women and a few men.

Per the germline V gene, CDR1 is SGHRS and CDR2 is YFSETQ. J gave up 3 bases and V 7 bases, and 17 bases lay outside the gene matches. The CDR3 consists of 17 residues. Every subset's genomic DNA went evenly onto several immunoSEQ plates. Sorted-subset replicate PCRs used around 0.2 ug DNA, 30,000 or so T cell genomes. Sequenced by immunoSEQ multiplex PCR; TCRdb stores in-frame clones only, minus some. The table has millions of clones, roughly 93% seen once. The source is a man aged 18 to 29 in good health. Some clones in this sample may be carry-over from other donors' samples. The V and J genes are TRBV5-1 and TRBJ2-3; TRBD2 agrees at 7 bases. Sequences were obtained from naive CD4+ T cells from PBMCs. The subset here: CD45RA+ positively selected. In nucleotides, the CDR3 is TGCGCCAGCGCTGGAGGGGCGGGAGATCTGGGTACAGATACGCAGTATTTT. This codes for CASAGGAGDLGTDTQYF.